This is a list of T cell receptor beta chains from one sample in a study of T cells in Graves' hyperthyroidism and ophthalmopathy. In TCRdb, the multiplex PCR reads were re-called with MiXCR into one record per CDR3 protein. The data hold 500,000 to 750,000 distinct CDR3 sequences, with around a sixth observed a single time. The material sequenced was blood. These TCRs come from a woman aged 25-40 years with Graves' hyperthyroidism. Both conserved end residues are trimmed from each CDR3.

TRBV6-1	TRBJ1-4	ASSHGGTFGKLF
TRBV11-2	TRBJ2-7	ATRPGSGSYEQY
TRBV6-1	TRBJ2-1	ASFLFSADEQF
TRBV11-2	TRBJ1-6	ASSLVAGGDSPLH
TRBV7-3	TRBJ2-7	ASSPQGTGDEQY
TRBV14	TRBJ2-1	ASSQKPSGVYNEQF
TRBV24-1	TRBJ1-5	ATSPGQGTYSNQPQH
TRBV9	TRBJ1-1	ASSAEGGREAF
TRBV28	TRBJ2-7	ASSLGTDRGYEQY
TRBV2	TRBJ1-1	ASRKTGANTEAF
TRBV7-9	TRBJ1-3	ASSPRGTSGNTIY
TRBV9	TRBJ2-3	ASSTGTSGTSTDTQY
TRBV7-9	TRBJ2-3	ASSLEQGPDTQY
TRBV6-1	TRBJ2-1	ASSGPFMLYNEQF
TRBV9	TRBJ2-5	ASSSPGAQY
TRBV6-1	TRBJ2-1	ASLGDMSSYNEQF
TRBV30	TRBJ1-2	AWSPRGRLYGYT